This TCR beta chain was identified during a study of human T cells and chemical hapten exposure. TCRdb re-called the RACE reads with MiXCR, one entry per CDR3 protein. The sample has 80,000 to 95,000 distinct CDR3 sequences; approximately 11% are singletons. This clonotype was counted between two and nine times. Time point here: patch test 2, 6 weeks after DPC sensitization. Regarding treatment: therapeutic diphenylcyclopropenone sensitization with weekly scalp DPC. This CDR3 has 15 residues. Trimming took off 4 bases at V and 2 bases at J, with 16 bases between the two ends. The germline gives CDR1 SGDLS, CDR2 YYNGEE.

Sequencing used whole blood, obtained in connection with sensitization to the hapten diphenylcyclopropenone (DPC). The receptor comes from a middle-aged man with alopecia areata. Some clones in this sample may be carry-over from other donors' samples. The gene calls are TRBV9 and TRBJ2-7, with D perhaps given as TRBD1 or TRBD2 (6 bases each). DNA for the CDR3: TGTGCCAGCAGCCCTGGCGGGACACCGACCTACGAGCAGTACTTC. Its translation: CASSPGGTPTYEQYF. Variable domain in full (rest from reference TRBV9 and TRBJ2-7): DSGVTQTPKHLITATGQRVTLRCSPRSGDLSVYWYQQSLDQGLQFLIQYYNGEERAKGNILERFSAQQFPDLHSELNLSSLELGDSALYFCASSPGGTPTYEQYFGPGTRLTVT.